This TCR beta chain was sequenced in a study of blood T cells in healthy people across ages. This clonotype was seen only once. Antigen specificity is unknown. An end of the junction does not agree with germline; a read error may underlie this. This CDR3 has 16 residues. From germline, CDR1 is LGHNA and CDR2 YNFKEQ. Study-level results: When set beside aged donors, long-lived donors presented more naive CD4+ cells and higher diversity.

Each sample gave at least 6 million isolated PBMCs. Through a sample-barcoded 5' primer and a J-beta primer mix, a second PCR was run for about 6 to 12 cycles. In TCRdb, the 5' RACE reads were re-called with MiXCR into one record per CDR3 protein. Of approximately 830,000 distinct CDR3 sequences listed, approximately 67% were seen once; the top ten hold about 27%. The TCR was taken from a man aged 25 to 45 in good health. Sequenced input: blood. The V gene is TRBV4-2, the J gene TRBJ2-5, with 7 bases that match TRBD2. The CDR3 region is CASSQGVQRGVETRYF. As DNA, the CDR3 is TGTGCCAGCAGCCAAGGTGTCCAGCGGGGAGTAGAGACCCGGTACTTC.